Listed below are T cell receptor beta chains from one sample, sequenced in a study of identical twins. TCRdb reprocessed the 5' RACE reads via MiXCR and lists one record per CDR3 protein. In the table there are about 240,000 distinct CDR3 sequences, about 10% of which are singletons. The sequencing sample was made of memory T cells sorted from blood. Receptors were obtained from a man aged 50 to 60 in good health. Each CDR3 is given with its conserved first and last residue. A D gene is named only where the DNA matches it firmly. Size is stated for part of the rows, as once, few or many counts, or as a class when the clone is expanded.

CDR3 protein: CATSASTGGNQPQHF
CDR3 DNA: TGTGCCACCAGCGCCTCGACAGGGGGCAATCAGCCCCAGCATTTT
D gene: TRBD1
J gene: TRBJ1-5
V gene: TRBV24-1
clone size: -

CDR3 protein: CASSQTAGSSYNEQFF
CDR3 DNA: TGCGCCAGCAGCCAAACAGCGGGGAGCTCCTACAATGAGCAGTTCTTC
D gene: TRBD2
J gene: TRBJ2-1
V gene: TRBV4-3
clone size: few

CDR3 protein: CASSKLAGTSYEQYF
CDR3 DNA: TGTGCCAGCAGCAAACTAGCGGGGACCTCCTACGAGCAGTACTTC
D gene: TRBD2
J gene: TRBJ2-7
V gene: TRBV7-2
clone size: -

CDR3 protein: CSARQESQETQYF
CDR3 DNA: TGCAGTGCCCGACAGGAGAGCCAAGAGACCCAGTACTTC
D gene: -
J gene: TRBJ2-5
V gene: TRBV20-1
clone size: -

CDR3 protein: CASSQAGRGGSYEQYF
CDR3 DNA: TGTGCCAGCAGTCAAGCGGGACGGGGGGGATCCTACGAGCAGTACTTC
D gene: TRBD2
J gene: TRBJ2-7
V gene: TRBV7-2
clone size: few

CDR3 protein: CASRTTGEGYYGYTF
CDR3 DNA: TGTGCCAGCAGAACTACAGGGGAGGGTTACTATGGCTACACCTTC
D gene: TRBD1
J gene: TRBJ1-2
V gene: TRBV28
clone size: few

CDR3 protein: CSSRGGLADTEAFF
CDR3 DNA: TGCAGCTCCCGTGGCGGCCTGGCCGACACTGAAGCTTTCTTT
D gene: -
J gene: TRBJ1-1
V gene: TRBV29-1
clone size: many

CDR3 protein: CASSPMLSTDTQYF
CDR3 DNA: TGTGCCAGCAGCCCAATGCTAAGCACAGATACGCAGTATTTT
D gene: -
J gene: TRBJ2-3
V gene: TRBV7-2
clone size: few

CDR3 protein: CSAYLGADTQYF
CDR3 DNA: TGCAGTGCGTACCTGGGGGCAGATACGCAGTATTTT
D gene: -
J gene: TRBJ2-3
V gene: TRBV20-1
clone size: many

CDR3 protein: CSASPPTGADQETQYF
CDR3 DNA: TGCAGTGCTAGTCCCCCAACAGGGGCGGACCAAGAGACCCAGTACTTC
D gene: TRBD1
J gene: TRBJ2-5
V gene: TRBV20-1
clone size: -

CDR3 protein: CSARRETYEQFF
CDR3 DNA: TGCAGTGCTAGACGTGAGACCTATGAGCAGTTCTTC
D gene: -
J gene: TRBJ2-1
V gene: TRBV20-1
clone size: -

CDR3 protein: CASSSRGRRAEQYF
CDR3 DNA: TGTGCCAGCAGCTCTCGGGGCCGTCGGGCCGAGCAGTACTTC
D gene: -
J gene: TRBJ2-7
V gene: TRBV7-2
clone size: few

CDR3 protein: CATVPGAPGKKLFF
CDR3 DNA: TGTGCCACGGTGCCCGGGGCCCCGGGGAAAAAACTGTTTTTT
D gene: -
J gene: TRBJ1-4
V gene: TRBV3-1
clone size: once

CDR3 protein: CASSSRQGGGNQPQHF
CDR3 DNA: TGTGCCAGCAGCTCCCGACAGGGTGGAGGCAATCAGCCCCAGCATTTT
D gene: TRBD1
J gene: TRBJ1-5
V gene: TRBV7-8
clone size: many